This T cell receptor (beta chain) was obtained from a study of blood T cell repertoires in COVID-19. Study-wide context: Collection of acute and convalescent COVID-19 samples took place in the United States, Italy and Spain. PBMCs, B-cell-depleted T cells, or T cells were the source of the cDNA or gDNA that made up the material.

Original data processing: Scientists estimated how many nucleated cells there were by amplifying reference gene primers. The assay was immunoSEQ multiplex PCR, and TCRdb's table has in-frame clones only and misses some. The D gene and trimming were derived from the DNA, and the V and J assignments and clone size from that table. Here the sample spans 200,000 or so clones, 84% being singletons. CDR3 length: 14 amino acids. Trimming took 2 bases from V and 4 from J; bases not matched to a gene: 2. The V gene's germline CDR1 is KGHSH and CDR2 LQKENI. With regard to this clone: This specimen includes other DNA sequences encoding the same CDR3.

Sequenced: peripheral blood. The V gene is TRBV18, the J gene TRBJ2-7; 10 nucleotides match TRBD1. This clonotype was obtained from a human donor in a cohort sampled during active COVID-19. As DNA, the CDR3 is TGTGCCAGCTCACCAGGGACAGGGGCATACGAGCAGTACTTC. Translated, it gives CASSPGTGAYEQYF.